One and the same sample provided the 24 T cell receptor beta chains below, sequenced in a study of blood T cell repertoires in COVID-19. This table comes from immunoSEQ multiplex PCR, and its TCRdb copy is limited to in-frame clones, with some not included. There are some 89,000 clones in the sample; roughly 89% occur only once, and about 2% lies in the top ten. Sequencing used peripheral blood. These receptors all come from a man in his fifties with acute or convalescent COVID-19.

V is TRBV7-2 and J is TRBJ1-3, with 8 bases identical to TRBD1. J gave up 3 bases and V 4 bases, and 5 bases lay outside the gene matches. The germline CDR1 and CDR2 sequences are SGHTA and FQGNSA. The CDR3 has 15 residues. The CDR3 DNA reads TGTGCCAGCAGCTCATCAGGGGGCAATGGAAACACCATATATTTT. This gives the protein CASSSSGGNGNTIYF.

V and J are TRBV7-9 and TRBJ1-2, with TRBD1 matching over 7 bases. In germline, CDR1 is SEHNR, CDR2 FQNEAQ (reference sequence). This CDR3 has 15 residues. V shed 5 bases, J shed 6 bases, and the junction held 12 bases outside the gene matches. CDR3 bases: TGTGCCAGCAGCCCCCGCACAGGGGTGAATGATGGCTACACCTTC. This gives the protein CASSPRTGVNDGYTF. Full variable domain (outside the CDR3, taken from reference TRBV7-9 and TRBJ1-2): DTGVSQNPRHKITKRGQNVTFRCDPISEHNRLYWYRQTLGQGPEFLTYFQNEAQLEKSRLLSDRFSAERPKGSFSTLEIQRTEQGDSAMYLCASSPRTGVNDGYTFGSGTRLTVV.

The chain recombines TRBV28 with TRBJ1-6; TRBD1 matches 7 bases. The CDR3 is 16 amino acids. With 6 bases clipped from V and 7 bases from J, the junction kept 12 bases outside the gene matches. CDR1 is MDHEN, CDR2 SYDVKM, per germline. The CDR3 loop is CASSLPGQVGNSPLHF. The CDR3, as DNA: TGTGCCAGCAGCCTACCCGGACAGGTGGGAAATTCACCCCTCCACTTT.

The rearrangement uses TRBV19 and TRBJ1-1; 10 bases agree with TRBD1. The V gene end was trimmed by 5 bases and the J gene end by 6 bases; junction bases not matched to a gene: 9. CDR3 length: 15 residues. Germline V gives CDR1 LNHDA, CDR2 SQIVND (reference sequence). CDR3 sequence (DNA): TGTGCCAGTAGTCCCCTAAGCGGACAGGGGGCTGAAGCTTTCTTT. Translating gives CASSPLSGQGAEAFF.

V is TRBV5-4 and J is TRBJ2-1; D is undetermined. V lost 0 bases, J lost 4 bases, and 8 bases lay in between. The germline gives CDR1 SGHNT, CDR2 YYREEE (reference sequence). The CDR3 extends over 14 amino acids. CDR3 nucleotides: TGTGCCAGCAGCTTGGCTACGACATACAATGAGCAGTTCTTC. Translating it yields CASSLATTYNEQFF.

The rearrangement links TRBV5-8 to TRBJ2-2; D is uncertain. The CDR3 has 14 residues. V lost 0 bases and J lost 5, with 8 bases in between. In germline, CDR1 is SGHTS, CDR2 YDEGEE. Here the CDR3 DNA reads TGTGCCAGCAGCTTGGTCCAGGTTACCGGGGAGCTGTTTTTT. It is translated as CASSLVQVTGELFF.

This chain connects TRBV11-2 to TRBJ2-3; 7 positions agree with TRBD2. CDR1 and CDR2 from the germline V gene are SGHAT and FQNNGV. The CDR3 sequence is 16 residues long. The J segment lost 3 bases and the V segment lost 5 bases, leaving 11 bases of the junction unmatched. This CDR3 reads CASSPWAGDVTDTQYF. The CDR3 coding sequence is TGTGCCAGCAGCCCCTGGGCGGGGGATGTGACAGATACGCAGTATTTT.

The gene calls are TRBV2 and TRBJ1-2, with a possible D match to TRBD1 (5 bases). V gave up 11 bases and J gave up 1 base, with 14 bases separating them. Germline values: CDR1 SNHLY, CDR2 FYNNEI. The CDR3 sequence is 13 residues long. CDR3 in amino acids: CAGKAQGNYGYTF. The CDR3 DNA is TGTGCCGGCAAGGCCCAGGGTAACTATGGCTACACCTTC.

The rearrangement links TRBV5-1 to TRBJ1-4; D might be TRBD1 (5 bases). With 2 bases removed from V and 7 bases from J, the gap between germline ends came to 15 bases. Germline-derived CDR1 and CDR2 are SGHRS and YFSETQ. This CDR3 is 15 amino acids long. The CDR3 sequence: CASSFQGPRTEKLFF. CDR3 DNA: TGCGCCAGCAGCTTTCAGGGCCCACGGACTGAAAAACTGTTTTTT.

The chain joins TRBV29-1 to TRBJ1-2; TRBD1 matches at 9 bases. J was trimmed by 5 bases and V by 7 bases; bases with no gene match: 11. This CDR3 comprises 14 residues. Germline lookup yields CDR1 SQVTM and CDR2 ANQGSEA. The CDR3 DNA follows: TGCAGCGCAACCTTGGGACAGGGAGGATATGGCTACACCTTC. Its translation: CSATLGQGGYGYTF.

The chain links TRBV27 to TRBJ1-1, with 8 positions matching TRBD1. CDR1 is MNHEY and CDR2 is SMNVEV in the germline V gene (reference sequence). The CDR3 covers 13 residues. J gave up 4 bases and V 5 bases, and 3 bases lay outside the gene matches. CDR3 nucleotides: TGTGCCAGCAGTCCAGGGGGCGGCACTGAAGCTTTCTTT. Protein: CASSPGGGTEAFF.

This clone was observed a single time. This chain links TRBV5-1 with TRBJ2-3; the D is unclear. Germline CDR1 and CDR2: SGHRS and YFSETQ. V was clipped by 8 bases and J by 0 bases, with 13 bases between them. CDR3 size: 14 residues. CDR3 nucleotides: TGCGCCAGTACTCTAGATTGGAGCACAGATACGCAGTATTTT. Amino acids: CASTLDWSTDTQYF. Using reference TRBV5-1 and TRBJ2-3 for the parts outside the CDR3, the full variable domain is KAGVTQTPRYLIKTRGQQVTLSCSPISGHRSVSWYQQTPGQGLQFLFEYFSETQRNKGNFPGRFSGRQFSNSRSEMNVSTLELGDSALYLCASTLDWSTDTQYFGPGTRLTVL.

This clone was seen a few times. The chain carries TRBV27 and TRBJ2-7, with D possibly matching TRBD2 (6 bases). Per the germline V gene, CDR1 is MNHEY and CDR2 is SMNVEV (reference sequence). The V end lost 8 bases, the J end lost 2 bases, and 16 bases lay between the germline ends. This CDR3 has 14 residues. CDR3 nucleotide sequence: TGTGCCAGCCGGGACTTACAGCCTCCCTACGAGCAGTACTTC. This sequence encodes CASRDLQPPYEQYF.

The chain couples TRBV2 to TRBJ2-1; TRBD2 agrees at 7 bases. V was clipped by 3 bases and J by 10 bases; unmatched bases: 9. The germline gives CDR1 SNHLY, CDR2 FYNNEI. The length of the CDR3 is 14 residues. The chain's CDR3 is CASSERGTGDEQFF. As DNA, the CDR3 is TGTGCCAGCAGTGAGCGGGGGACCGGTGACGAGCAGTTCTTC.

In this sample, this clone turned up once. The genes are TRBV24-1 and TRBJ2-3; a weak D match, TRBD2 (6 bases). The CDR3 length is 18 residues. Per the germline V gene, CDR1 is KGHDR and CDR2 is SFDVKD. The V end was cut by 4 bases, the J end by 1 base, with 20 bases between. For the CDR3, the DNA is TGTGCCACCAGTGACCTTGGGGTAGCGGAAGGGGGCACAGATACGCAGTATTTT. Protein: CATSDLGVAEGGTDTQYF.

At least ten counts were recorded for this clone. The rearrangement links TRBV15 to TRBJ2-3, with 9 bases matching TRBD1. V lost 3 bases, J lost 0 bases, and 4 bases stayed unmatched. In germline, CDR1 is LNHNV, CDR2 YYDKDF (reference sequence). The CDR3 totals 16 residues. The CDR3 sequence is CATSRGGQGSTDTQYF. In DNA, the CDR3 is TGTGCCACCAGCAGGGGCGGACAGGGGAGCACAGATACGCAGTATTTT.

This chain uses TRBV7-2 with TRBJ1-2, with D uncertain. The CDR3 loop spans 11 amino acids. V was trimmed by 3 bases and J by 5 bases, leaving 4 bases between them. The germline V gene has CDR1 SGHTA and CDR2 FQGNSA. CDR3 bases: TGTGCCAGCAGCTTCGAGTATGGCTACACCTTC. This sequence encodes CASSFEYGYTF.

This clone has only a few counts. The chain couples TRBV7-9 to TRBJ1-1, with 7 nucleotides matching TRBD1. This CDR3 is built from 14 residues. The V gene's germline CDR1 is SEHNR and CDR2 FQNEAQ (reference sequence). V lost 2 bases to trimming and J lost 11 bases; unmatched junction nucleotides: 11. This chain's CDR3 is CASSLFPPQGDAFF. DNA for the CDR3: TGTGCCAGCAGCTTATTTCCCCCCCAGGGGGACGCTTTCTTT.

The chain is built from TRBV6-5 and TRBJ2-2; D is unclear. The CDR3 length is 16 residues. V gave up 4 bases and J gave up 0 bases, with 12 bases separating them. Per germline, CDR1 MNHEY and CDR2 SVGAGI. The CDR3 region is CASSSQYAANTGELFF. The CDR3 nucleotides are TGTGCCAGCAGTTCCCAGTACGCGGCGAACACCGGGGAGCTGTTTTTT.

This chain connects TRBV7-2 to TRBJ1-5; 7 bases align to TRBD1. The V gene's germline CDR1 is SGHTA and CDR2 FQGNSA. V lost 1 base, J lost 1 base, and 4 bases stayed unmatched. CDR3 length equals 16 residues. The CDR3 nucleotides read TGTGCCAGCAGCTTAGGAGGGGGCTGGAGCAATCAGCCCCAGCATTTT. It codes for CASSLGGGWSNQPQHF.

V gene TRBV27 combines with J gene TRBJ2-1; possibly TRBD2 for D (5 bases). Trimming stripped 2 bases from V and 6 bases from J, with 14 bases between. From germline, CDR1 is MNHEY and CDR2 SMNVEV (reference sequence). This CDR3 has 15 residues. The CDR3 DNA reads TGTGCCAGCAGTTTAAGGTGGGAGTTCGGCAATGAGCAGTTCTTC. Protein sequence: CASSLRWEFGNEQFF.

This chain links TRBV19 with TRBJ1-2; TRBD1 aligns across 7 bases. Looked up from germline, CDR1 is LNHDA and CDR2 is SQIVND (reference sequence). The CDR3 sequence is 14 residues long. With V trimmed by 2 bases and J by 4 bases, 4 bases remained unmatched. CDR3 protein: CASSIPGTAYGYTF. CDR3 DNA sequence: TGTGCCAGTAGTATACCAGGGACAGCCTATGGCTACACCTTC.

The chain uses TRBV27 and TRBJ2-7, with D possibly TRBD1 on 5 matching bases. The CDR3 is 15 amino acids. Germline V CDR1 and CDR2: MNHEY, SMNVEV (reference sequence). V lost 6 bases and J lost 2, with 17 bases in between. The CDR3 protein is CASSQTMFRAYEQYF. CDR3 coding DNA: TGTGCCAGCAGCCAGACAATGTTCAGGGCCTACGAGCAGTACTTC.

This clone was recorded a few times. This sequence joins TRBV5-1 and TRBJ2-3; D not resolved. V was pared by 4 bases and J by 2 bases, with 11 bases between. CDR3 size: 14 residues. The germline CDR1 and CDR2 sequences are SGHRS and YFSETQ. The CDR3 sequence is CASSLRSNTDTQYF. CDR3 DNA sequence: TGCGCCAGCAGCCTTCGGTCCAACACAGATACGCAGTATTTT.